This record concerns one T cell receptor (beta chain) sequence. The target antigen is unknown. Generated by immunoSEQ multiplex PCR, the TCRdb table keeps only in-frame clones and is missing some. The sample records 150,000 to 200,000 clones, approximately 80% being singletons. This specimen belongs to a study of cytomegalovirus exposure and HLA in healthy donors. The CDR3 covers 13 residues. Trimming removed 7 bases from V and 7 bases from J; junction bases left unmatched: 4. Looked up from germline, CDR1 is SGDLS and CDR2 is YYNGEE. General observations from the study: In vitro data verified a few CMV-associated chains as specific for CMV antigens. The study recorded over 150 TCR beta chains that were cytomegalovirus-associated.

What was sequenced was PBMCs. The chain links TRBV9 to TRBJ2-7; 14 bases match TRBD2. This clonotype was obtained from a man aged 30 to 45 in good health and CMV-seropositive. CDR3 sequence: CASGGTSGGEQYF. For the CDR3, the DNA is TGTGCCAGCGGAGGGACTAGCGGGGGAGAGCAGTACTTC.